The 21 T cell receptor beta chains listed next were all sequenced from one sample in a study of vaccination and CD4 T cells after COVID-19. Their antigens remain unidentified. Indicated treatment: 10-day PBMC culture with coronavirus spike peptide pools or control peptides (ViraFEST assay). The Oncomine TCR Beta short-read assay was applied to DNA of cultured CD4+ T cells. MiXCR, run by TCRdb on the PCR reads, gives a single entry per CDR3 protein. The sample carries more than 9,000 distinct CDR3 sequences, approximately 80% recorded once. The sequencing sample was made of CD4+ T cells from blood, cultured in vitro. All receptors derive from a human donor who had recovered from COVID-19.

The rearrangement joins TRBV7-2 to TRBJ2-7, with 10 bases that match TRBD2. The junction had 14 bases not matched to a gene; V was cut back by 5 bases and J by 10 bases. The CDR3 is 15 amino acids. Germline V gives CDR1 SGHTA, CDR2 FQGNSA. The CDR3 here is CASSLTLAGALGQYF. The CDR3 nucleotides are TGTGCCAGCAGCCTTACGCTAGCGGGAGCTCTGGGTCAGTACTTC. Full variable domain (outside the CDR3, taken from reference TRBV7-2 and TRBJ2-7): GAGVSQSPSNKVTEKGKDVELRCDPISGHTALYWYRQSLGQGLEFLIYFQGNSAPDKSGLPSDRFSAERTGGSVSTLTIQRTQQEDSAVYLCASSLTLAGALGQYFGPGTRLTVT.

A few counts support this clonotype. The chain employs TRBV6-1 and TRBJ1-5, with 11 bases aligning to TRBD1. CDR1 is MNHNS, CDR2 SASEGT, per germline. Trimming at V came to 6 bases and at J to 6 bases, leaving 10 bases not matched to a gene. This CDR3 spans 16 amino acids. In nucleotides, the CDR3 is TGTGCCAGCAGCTCAACCGGGACAGGGGGGAGTCAGCCCCAGCATTTT. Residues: CASSSTGTGGSQPQHF.

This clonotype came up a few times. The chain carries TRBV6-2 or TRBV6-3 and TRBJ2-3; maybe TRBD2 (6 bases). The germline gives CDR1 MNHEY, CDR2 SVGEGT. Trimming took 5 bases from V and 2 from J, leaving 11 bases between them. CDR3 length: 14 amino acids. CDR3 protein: CASSRGLLTDTQYF. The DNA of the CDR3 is TGTGCCAGCAGTAGGGGACTGCTCACAGATACGCAGTATTTT.

CDR3 sequence reads: CSALKGVDGYTF. CDR3 sequence (DNA): TGCAGTGCTCTTAAGGGGGTGGATGGCTACACCTTC. The chain combines TRBV20-1 with TRBJ1-2, with D maybe TRBD1 (6 bases). Germline CDR1 DFQATT, CDR2 SNEGSKA (reference sequence). Trimming stripped 5 bases from V and 6 bases from J, with 13 bases between. The CDR3 is made up of 12 amino acids.

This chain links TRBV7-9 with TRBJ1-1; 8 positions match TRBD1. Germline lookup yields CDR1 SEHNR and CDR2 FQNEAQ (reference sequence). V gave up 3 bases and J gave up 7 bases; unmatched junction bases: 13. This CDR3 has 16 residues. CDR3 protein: CASSFTQGALHGEAFF. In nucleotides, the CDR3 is TGTGCCAGCAGCTTCACGCAGGGGGCTCTTCATGGTGAAGCTTTCTTT.

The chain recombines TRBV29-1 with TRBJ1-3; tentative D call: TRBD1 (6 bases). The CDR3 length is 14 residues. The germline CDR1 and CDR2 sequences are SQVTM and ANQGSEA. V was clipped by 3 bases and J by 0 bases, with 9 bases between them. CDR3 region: CSVEVRGSGNTIYF. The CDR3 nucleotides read TGCAGCGTTGAGGTCAGGGGCTCTGGAAACACCATATATTTT.

CDR3 sequence: CASSLDDGMNSPLHF. CDR3 coding DNA: TGTGCCAGCAGCTTGGACGACGGGATGAATTCACCCCTCCACTTT. This chain links TRBV7-2 with TRBJ1-6; unclear D gene. CDR3 length: 15 residues. V lost 3 bases, J lost 7 bases, and 13 bases lay in between. Germline V gene sequence: CDR1 SGHTA, CDR2 FQGNSA.

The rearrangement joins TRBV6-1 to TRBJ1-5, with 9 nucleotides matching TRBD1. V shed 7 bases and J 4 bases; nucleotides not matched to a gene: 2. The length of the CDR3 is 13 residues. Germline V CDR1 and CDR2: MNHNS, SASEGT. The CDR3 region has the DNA TGTGCCAGCACGACAGGGGGGAATCAGCCCCAGCATTTT. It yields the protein CASTTGGNQPQHF.

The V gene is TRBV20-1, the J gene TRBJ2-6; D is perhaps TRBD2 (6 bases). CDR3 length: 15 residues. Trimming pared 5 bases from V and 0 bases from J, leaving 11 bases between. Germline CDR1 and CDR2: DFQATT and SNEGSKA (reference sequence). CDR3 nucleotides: TGCAGTGCTGCTAGCGAACCCTCTGGGGCCAACGTCCTGACTTTC. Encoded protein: CSAASEPSGANVLTF.

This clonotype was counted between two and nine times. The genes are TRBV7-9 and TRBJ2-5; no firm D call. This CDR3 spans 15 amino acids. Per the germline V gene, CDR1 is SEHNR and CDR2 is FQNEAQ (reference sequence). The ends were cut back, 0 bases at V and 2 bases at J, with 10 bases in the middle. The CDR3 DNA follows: TGTGCCAGCAGCTTAGCTCGACAAGGACAAGAGACCCAGTACTTC. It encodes CASSLARQGQETQYF.

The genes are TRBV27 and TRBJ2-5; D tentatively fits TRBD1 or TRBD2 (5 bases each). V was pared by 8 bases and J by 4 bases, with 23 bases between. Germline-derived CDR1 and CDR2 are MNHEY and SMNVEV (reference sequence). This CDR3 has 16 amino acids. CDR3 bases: TGTGCCAGCTCTGGCGACCGAACGGGGCAACGAGAGACCCAGTACTTC. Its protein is CASSGDRTGQRETQYF.

The chain's CDR3 is CACSRSGIETQYF. Here the CDR3 DNA reads TGTGCCTGTTCTCGGTCAGGGATAGAGACCCAGTACTTC. The chain links TRBV30 to TRBJ2-5; TRBD1 is a possible D gene (5 bases). The length of the CDR3 is 13 residues. Germline assignment: CDR1 GTSNPN and CDR2 SVGIG (reference sequence). V was trimmed by 6 bases and J by 4 bases, leaving 15 bases between them.

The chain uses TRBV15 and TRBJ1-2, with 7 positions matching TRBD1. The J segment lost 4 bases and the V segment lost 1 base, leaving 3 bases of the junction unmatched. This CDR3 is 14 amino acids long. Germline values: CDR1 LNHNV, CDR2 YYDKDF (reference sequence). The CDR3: CATSRGGQFYGYTF. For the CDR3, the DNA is TGTGCCACCAGCAGAGGGGGACAGTTCTATGGCTACACCTTC.

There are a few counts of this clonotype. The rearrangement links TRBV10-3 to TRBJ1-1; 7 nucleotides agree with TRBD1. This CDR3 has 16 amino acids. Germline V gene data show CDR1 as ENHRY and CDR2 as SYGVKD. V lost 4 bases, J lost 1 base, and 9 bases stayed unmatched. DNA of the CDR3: TGTGCCATCAGTGCCCGGGACAGCAACTCGAACACTGAAGCTTTCTTT. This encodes CAISARDSNSNTEAFF.

The CDR3 coding sequence is TGTGCCAGCAGTGCCCATTCGATCCGGGGCCAAAACTATGGCTACACCTTC. It specifies CASSAHSIRGQNYGYTF. The chain couples TRBV28 to TRBJ1-2; weak D call: TRBD1 (5 bases). CDR1 MDHEN and CDR2 SYDVKM come from the germline V gene. The CDR3 runs to 17 residues. The germline V and J ends were trimmed by 5 bases and 2 bases, with 21 bases remaining between them.

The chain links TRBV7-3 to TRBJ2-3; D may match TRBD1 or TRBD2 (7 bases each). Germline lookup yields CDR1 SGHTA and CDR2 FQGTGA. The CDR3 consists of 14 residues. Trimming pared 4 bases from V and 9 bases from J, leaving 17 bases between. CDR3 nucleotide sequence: TGTGCCAGCAGCTCGACAGGGAGGGGGGCAACGCAGTATTTT. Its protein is CASSSTGRGATQYF. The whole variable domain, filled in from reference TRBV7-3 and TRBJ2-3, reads GAGVSQTPSNKVTEKGKYVELRCDPISGHTALYWYRQSLGQGPEFLIYFQGTGAADDSGLPNDRFFAVRPEGSVSTLKIQRTERGDSAVYLCASSSTGRGATQYFGPGTRLTVL.

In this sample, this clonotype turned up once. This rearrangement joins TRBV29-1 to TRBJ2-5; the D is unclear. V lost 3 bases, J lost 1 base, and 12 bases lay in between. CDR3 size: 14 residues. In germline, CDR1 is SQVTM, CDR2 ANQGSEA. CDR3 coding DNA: TGCAGCGTTGACCCCAAACTGGTCCAAGAGACCCAGTACTTC. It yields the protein CSVDPKLVQETQYF.

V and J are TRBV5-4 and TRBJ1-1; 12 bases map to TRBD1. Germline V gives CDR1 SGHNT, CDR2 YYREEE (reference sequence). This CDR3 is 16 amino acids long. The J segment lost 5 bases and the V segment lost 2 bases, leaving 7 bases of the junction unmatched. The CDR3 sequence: CASSFPGQGARTEAFF. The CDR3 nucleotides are TGTGCCAGCAGCTTCCCGGGACAGGGGGCGAGGACTGAAGCTTTCTTT.

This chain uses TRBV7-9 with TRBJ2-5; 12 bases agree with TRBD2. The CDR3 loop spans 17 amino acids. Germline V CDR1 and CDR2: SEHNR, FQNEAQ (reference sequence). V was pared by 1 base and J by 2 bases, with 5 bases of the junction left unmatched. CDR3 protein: CASSLGLAGGLQETQYF. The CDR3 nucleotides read TGTGCCAGCAGCTTAGGCCTAGCGGGAGGGTTACAAGAGACCCAGTACTTC.

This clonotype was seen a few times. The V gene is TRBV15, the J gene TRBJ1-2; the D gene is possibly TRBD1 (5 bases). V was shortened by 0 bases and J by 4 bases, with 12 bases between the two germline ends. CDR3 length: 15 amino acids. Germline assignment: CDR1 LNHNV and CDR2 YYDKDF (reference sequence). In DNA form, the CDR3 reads TGTGCCACCAGCAGAGATCGGGACCCAGTCTATGGCTACACCTTC. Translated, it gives CATSRDRDPVYGYTF. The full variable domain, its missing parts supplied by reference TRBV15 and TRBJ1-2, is DAMVIQNPRYQVTQFGKPVTLSCSQTLNHNVMYWYQQKSSQAPKLLFHYYDKDFNNEADTPDNFQSRRPNTSFCFLDIRSPGLGDTAMYLCATSRDRDPVYGYTFGSGTRLTVV.

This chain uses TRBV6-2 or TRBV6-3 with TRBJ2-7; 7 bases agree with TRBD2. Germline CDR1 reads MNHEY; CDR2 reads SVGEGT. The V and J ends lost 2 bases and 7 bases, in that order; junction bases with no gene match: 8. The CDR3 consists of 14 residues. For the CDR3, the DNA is TGTGCCAGCAGTTACCATGCGGGAGTAGGTGAGCAGTACTTC. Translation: CASSYHAGVGEQYF.